Shown below are 32 T cell receptor beta chains from a single sample sequenced in a study of blood T cell repertoires in COVID-19. The protocol was immunoSEQ multiplex PCR, while the TCRdb copy is restricted to in-frame clones and leaves out a portion. This sample yields about 210,000 clones, of which about 91% are seen a single time; about 1.3% belongs to the top ten. Material for sequencing was peripheral blood. These receptors all stem from a man aged 25 to 40 with acute or convalescent COVID-19.

The gene calls are TRBV19 and TRBJ2-3, with TRBD2 matching 10 bases. CDR1 LNHDA and CDR2 SQIVND come from the germline V gene (reference sequence). Trimming at V came to 5 bases and at J to 3 bases, leaving 2 bases not matched to a gene. The CDR3 runs 14 residues. CDR3: CASSSSGGTDTQYF. As DNA, the CDR3 is TGTGCCAGTAGTTCTAGCGGGGGTACAGATACGCAGTATTTT.

The chain carries TRBV13 and TRBJ2-1; 13 bases map to TRBD2. The CDR3 has 20 amino acids. Germline values: CDR1 PRHDT, CDR2 FYEKMQ (reference sequence). V was pared by 7 bases and J by 1 base, with 16 bases of the junction left unmatched. CDR3 sequence reads: CASTPSPGTSGVISYNEQFF. The CDR3 nucleotides are TGTGCCAGCACCCCTTCGCCCGGGACTAGCGGGGTCATATCCTACAATGAGCAGTTCTTC. Combining the CDR3 with reference TRBV13 and TRBJ2-1 gives the whole variable domain AAGVIQSPRHLIKEKRETATLKCYPIPRHDTVYWYQQGPGQDPQFLISFYEKMQSDKGSIPDRFSAQQFSDYHSELNMSSLELGDSALYFCASTPSPGTSGVISYNEQFFGPGTRLTVL.

The V and J genes are TRBV7-9 and TRBJ2-7, with D perhaps matching TRBD2 (5 bases). The CDR3 runs 15 residues. In germline, CDR1 is SEHNR, CDR2 FQNEAQ (reference sequence). Trimming shortened V by 1 base and J by 3 bases, and 13 bases separated the two germline ends. CDR3 amino acids: CASSLESGRGYEQYF. The CDR3 nucleotides read TGTGCCAGCAGCTTAGAAAGCGGCAGAGGCTACGAGCAGTACTTC.

The J gene is TRBJ2-3, the V gene TRBV3-1 (or the pseudogene TRBV3-2); 7 bases map to TRBD2. Germline CDR1 and CDR2: LGHDT and YNNKEL (reference sequence). V shed 1 base, J shed 4 bases, and the junction held 8 bases outside the gene matches. This CDR3 has 16 residues. CDR3 sequence: CASSQGTGGPSDTQYF. In nucleotides, the CDR3 is TGTGCCAGCAGCCAAGGGACGGGGGGTCCTTCAGATACGCAGTATTTT.

This clone was recorded only once. The J gene is TRBJ2-7, the V gene TRBV12-5; 7 bases line up with TRBD1. The CDR3 is 15 amino acids. Germline V gives CDR1 LGHNT, CDR2 FRNRAP. Germline trimming cut 5 bases from V and 0 bases from J; bases unmatched to any gene: 7. The CDR3 region is CASGRQGLDSYEQYF. For the CDR3, the DNA is TGTGCTAGTGGTCGACAGGGTTTGGACTCCTACGAGCAGTACTTC.

CDR3 in amino acids: CASSQFYSGNTIYF. CDR3 nucleotides: TGTGCCAGCAGCCAATTTTACTCTGGAAACACCATATATTTT. The chain couples TRBV3-1 (or the pseudogene TRBV3-2) to TRBJ1-3; D uncertain. Trimming left V 2 bases short and J 0 bases short, with 5 bases between. The CDR3 is made up of 14 amino acids. Germline V gene sequence: CDR1 LGHDT, CDR2 YNNKEL (reference sequence).

This chain joins TRBV5-1 and TRBJ2-7; 8 bases are a match to TRBD1. V gave up 7 bases and J gave up 3 bases; unmatched junction bases: 3. The CDR3 loop spans 12 amino acids. Germline lookup yields CDR1 SGHRS and CDR2 YFSETQ. CDR3 residues: CASAGQGYEQYF. The CDR3, as DNA: TGCGCCAGCGCCGGACAGGGCTACGAGCAGTACTTC.

V is TRBV7-8 and J is TRBJ1-1; D gene ambiguous. CDR3 length: 16 residues. CDR1 and CDR2 from the germline V gene are SGHVS and FQNEAQ. V lost 1 base to trimming and J lost 3 bases, with 15 bases between them. The CDR3 DNA reads as TGTGCCAGCAGCTTAGTGCCCTCGAGCGGCTACACTGAAGCTTTCTTT. It yields the protein CASSLVPSSGYTEAFF. The variable domain in full, with the rest retrieved from reference TRBV7-8 and TRBJ1-1, is GAGVSQSPRYKVAKRGQDVALRCDPISGHVSLFWYQQALGQGPEFLTYFQNEAQLDKSGLPSDRFFAERPEGSVSTLKIQRTQQEDSAVYLCASSLVPSSGYTEAFFGQGTRLTVV.

This chain links TRBV7-9 with TRBJ1-2; 9 positions match TRBD1. Germline V gives CDR1 SEHNR, CDR2 FQNEAQ (reference sequence). Unmatched junction bases numbered 6, after V lost 5 bases and J lost 5 bases. The CDR3 is 14 amino acids. The CDR3 DNA is TGTGCCAGCAGCACCCGGGACAGGGTTTATGGCTACACCTTC. Translation gives CASSTRDRVYGYTF.

The CDR3 here is CASSPRATNEKLFF. CDR3 nucleotides: TGTGCCAGCTCCCCCAGGGCAACTAATGAAAAACTGTTTTTT. This chain links TRBV18 with TRBJ1-4; D perhaps matches TRBD1 (5 bases). CDR1 and CDR2 (germline): KGHSH, LQKENI. There are 14 residues in the CDR3. V lost 6 bases to trimming and J lost 0 bases, with 8 bases between them.

The gene calls are TRBV5-1 and TRBJ2-3; a weak D match, TRBD2 (6 bases). The CDR3 has 15 amino acids. Germline CDR1 is SGHRS and CDR2 is YFSETQ. V gave up 5 bases and J gave up 2 bases, with 15 bases separating them. The DNA for the CDR3 is TGCGCCAGCAGTTTTGGCCGGGACTCCACAGATACGCAGTATTTT. Protein sequence: CASSFGRDSTDTQYF.

This clone has just one count. This chain uses TRBV5-4 with TRBJ2-7, with TRBD2 matching 10 bases. The CDR3 consists of 15 residues. Germline V gene data show CDR1 as SGHNT and CDR2 as YYREEE (reference sequence). The V gene end was trimmed by 4 bases and the J gene end by 1 base; junction bases not matched to a gene: 5. The CDR3 coding sequence is TGTGCCAGCAGCCGGCCGGGACTAGCGTCCTACGAGCAGTACTTC. Translating it yields CASSRPGLASYEQYF. Using reference TRBV5-4 and TRBJ2-7 for the parts outside the CDR3, the full variable domain is ETGVTQSPTHLIKTRGQQVTLRCSSQSGHNTVSWYQQALGQGPQFIFQYYREEENGRGNFPPRFSGLQFPNYSSELNVNALELDDSALYLCASSRPGLASYEQYFGPGTRLTVT.

The chain has TRBV7-2 and TRBJ2-7; maybe TRBD2 (6 bases). With 6 bases removed from V and 1 base from J, the gap between germline ends came to 13 bases. Germline V gives CDR1 SGHTA, CDR2 FQGNSA. The length of the CDR3 is 14 residues. The CDR3: CASSPLALSYEQYF. The CDR3 region has the DNA TGTGCCAGCAGTCCTCTAGCGTTATCCTACGAGCAGTACTTC.

The V and J genes are TRBV24-1 and TRBJ1-2, with unresolved D. Trimming took off 6 bases at V and 6 bases at J, with 13 bases between the two ends. CDR3 length: 13 residues. Germline CDR1 reads KGHDR; CDR2 reads SFDVKD. CDR3 DNA: TGTGCCACCAGTTTAGACGGAGCCCATGGCTACACCTTC. It translates to CATSLDGAHGYTF.

This rearrangement joins TRBV6-5 to TRBJ1-2; a weak D match, TRBD1 (6 bases). The V gene's germline CDR1 is MNHEY and CDR2 SVGAGI. The V end lost 2 bases, the J end lost 6 bases, and 13 bases lay between the germline ends. The CDR3 extends over 14 amino acids. The CDR3 coding sequence is TGTGCCAGCAGTTACAGGGGGAAAGCGGATGGCTACACCTTC. Translation: CASSYRGKADGYTF.

The rearrangement joins TRBV5-1 to TRBJ2-2, with TRBD1 as a possible D gene (6 bases). CDR3 length: 14 residues. Trimming left V 3 bases short and J 6 bases short, with 12 bases between. From germline, CDR1 is SGHRS and CDR2 YFSETQ. The CDR3 DNA reads TGCGCCAGCAGCTACTCTCCAGGGGCCGGGGAGCTGTTTTTT. Translating gives CASSYSPGAGELFF.

The chain recombines TRBV3-1 (or the pseudogene TRBV3-2) with TRBJ2-5, with 10 bases identical to TRBD2. Germline V gene data show CDR1 as LGHDT and CDR2 as YNNKEL (reference sequence). The CDR3 runs to 19 residues. V lost 0 bases, J lost 4 bases, and 14 bases stayed unmatched. CDR3 in DNA: TGTGCCAGCAGCCAAGAATCAGCGGGGGGGCCTCGGAGTACAGAGACCCAGTACTTC. Protein: CASSQESAGGPRSTETQYF.

The gene calls are TRBV28 and TRBJ2-2; D is possibly TRBD1 (6 bases). The CDR3 is made up of 13 amino acids. The ends were cut back, 6 bases at V and 5 bases at J, with 10 bases in the middle. Looked up from germline, CDR1 is MDHEN and CDR2 is SYDVKM. The CDR3 sequence: CASSRTGTGELFF. CDR3 in DNA: TGTGCCAGCAGCCGTACAGGGACCGGGGAGCTGTTTTTT.

Points on this clone: An end of the junction does not agree with germline; a read error may underlie this. Additional DNA sequences in this sample encode the identical CDR3. The chain couples TRBV7-6 to TRBJ2-1, with 9 bases fitting TRBD2. This CDR3 comprises 16 residues. Germline V CDR1 and CDR2: SGHVS, FNYEAQ. The CDR3 region is CASSLRGGGAYNEQFF. The CDR3 DNA sequence: TGTGCCAGCAGCTTAAGAGGCGGGGGGGCCTATAATGAGCAGTTCTTC. The full variable domain, with the rest looked up from reference TRBV7-6 and TRBJ2-1, is GAGVSQSPRYKVTKRGQDVALRCDPISGHVSLYWYRQALGQGPEFLTYFNYEAQQDKSGLPNDRFSAERPEGSISTLTIQRTEQRDSAMYRCASSLRGGGAYNEQFFGPGTRLTVL.

The chain couples TRBV15 to TRBJ1-1; TRBD1 is a possible D gene (5 bases). The CDR3 length is 16 residues. The germline V and J ends were trimmed by 5 bases and 1 base, with 17 bases remaining between them. Germline CDR1 reads LNHNV; CDR2 reads YYDKDF (reference sequence). The CDR3 DNA reads as TGTGCCACCAGCGGGGGAACGACCGGGGGGAACACTGAAGCTTTCTTT. Translated: CATSGGTTGGNTEAFF.

The chain is built from TRBV5-4 and TRBJ1-2; tentative D call: TRBD1 (6 bases). Germline CDR1 and CDR2: SGHNT and YYREEE (reference sequence). CDR3 size: 15 residues. V shed 3 bases and J shed 4 bases, with 16 bases lying between them. The CDR3 here is CASSWGGVQGYGYTF. CDR3 nucleotides: TGTGCCAGCAGCTGGGGGGGTGTACAGGGCTATGGCTACACCTTC.

V usage is TRBV29-1 and J usage is TRBJ2-1; 8 nucleotides agree with TRBD1. V gave up 7 bases and J gave up 6 bases; unmatched junction bases: 5. Germline V CDR1 and CDR2: SQVTM, ANQGSEA. This CDR3 is 12 amino acids long. In nucleotides, the CDR3 is TGCAGCGCATATGACAGGGGCAATGAGCAGTTCTTC. Translated, it gives CSAYDRGNEQFF.

This chain uses TRBV19 with TRBJ2-3; D may be TRBD1 (5 bases). CDR3 length: 15 residues. V was cut by 5 bases and J by 5 bases, with 17 bases left in between. Germline V gene data show CDR1 as LNHDA and CDR2 as SQIVND (reference sequence). CDR3 sequence (DNA): TGTGCCAGTAGTCCCGGAAGGGGTTGGGGAGATACGCAGTATTTT. It yields the protein CASSPGRGWGDTQYF. Full variable domain (missing parts from reference TRBV19 and TRBJ2-3): DGGITQSPKYLFRKEGQNVTLSCEQNLNHDAMYWYRQDPGQGLRLIYYSQIVNDFQKGDIAEGYSVSREKKESFPLTVTSAQKNPTAFYLCASSPGRGWGDTQYFGPGTRLTVL.

V gene TRBV3-1 (or the pseudogene TRBV3-2) combines with J gene TRBJ2-3; 9 bases line up with TRBD1. V was clipped by 1 base and J by 5 bases; unmatched bases: 7. The CDR3 contains 16 residues. The germline V gene has CDR1 LGHDT and CDR2 YNNKEL (reference sequence). As DNA, the CDR3 is TGTGCCAGCAGCCAAGCCCGGACAGGGGCGGAAGATACGCAGTATTTT. Protein product: CASSQARTGAEDTQYF.

The V gene is TRBV28, the J gene TRBJ2-3; D is perhaps TRBD1 (7 bases). The CDR3 sequence is 16 residues long. Trimming removed 3 bases at V and 6 bases at J, with 19 bases between. The germline V gene encodes CDR1 MDHEN and CDR2 SYDVKM. In DNA, the CDR3 is TGTGCCAGCAGTTTTCCTGACCGCGGGACAGTGGATACGCAGTATTTT. The encoded protein is CASSFPDRGTVDTQYF.

The chain combines TRBV19 with TRBJ2-3; D is possibly TRBD2 (5 bases). The CDR3 covers 15 residues. Trimming took 3 bases from V and 1 from J, leaving 11 bases between them. Germline assignment: CDR1 LNHDA and CDR2 SQIVND (reference sequence). CDR3 region: CASSIASPRTDTQYF. In DNA form, the CDR3 reads TGTGCCAGTAGTATCGCTAGCCCCCGCACAGATACGCAGTATTTT.

The chain joins TRBV6-1 to TRBJ2-5; TRBD1 might be the D (5 bases). The V and J ends lost 2 bases and 5 bases respectively, with 6 bases between them. Germline CDR1 and CDR2: MNHNS and SASEGT. CDR3 length: 12 residues. This chain's CDR3 is CASSERGETQYF. The DNA for the CDR3 is TGTGCCAGCAGTGAAAGGGGCGAGACCCAGTACTTC.

This sequence joins TRBV5-1 and TRBJ1-1; maybe TRBD1 (5 bases). The CDR3 runs to 13 residues. CDR1 and CDR2 from the germline V gene are SGHRS and YFSETQ. The V gene lost 0 bases and the J gene lost 6 bases, with 9 bases spanning the gap. Here the CDR3 reads CASSLGRAAEAFF. DNA for the CDR3: TGCGCCAGCAGCTTGGGCAGGGCTGCTGAAGCTTTCTTT.

The genes are TRBV5-1 and TRBJ2-2; 10 bases line up with TRBD2. CDR1 SGHRS and CDR2 YFSETQ come from the germline V gene. The CDR3 spans 15 residues. With V trimmed by 4 bases and J by 9 bases, 9 bases remained unmatched. The CDR3 DNA follows: TGCGCCAGCAGCCCGCTAGCGGGAGAGAGCCGGGAGCTGTTTTTT. It yields the protein CASSPLAGESRELFF.

The CDR3 bases are TGCGCCAGCAGTTTAGAAAATAGCGGGAGGAGCCATAATGAGCAGTTCTTC. This codes for CASSLENSGRSHNEQFF. The chain has TRBV5-1 and TRBJ2-1; the match to TRBD2 covers 10 bases. Looked up from germline, CDR1 is SGHRS and CDR2 is YFSETQ. After removal of 5 bases from V and 7 bases from J, the junction contained 15 bases not matched to a gene. The CDR3 covers 17 residues.

The J gene is TRBJ2-5, the V gene TRBV5-1; possible D gene TRBD1, 5 bases. Germline assignment: CDR1 SGHRS and CDR2 YFSETQ. CDR3 length: 14 amino acids. V was pared by 1 base and J by 1 base, with 8 bases between. The CDR3 nucleotides read TGCGCCAGCAGCTTGTTGACAGCCCAAGAGACCCAGTACTTC. Protein: CASSLLTAQETQYF.

As concerns this clone: Within the sample, other DNA sequences also encode this same CDR3. This chain links TRBV19 with TRBJ2-5; D remains unclear. Trimming took off 3 bases at V and 4 bases at J, with 3 bases between the two ends. The CDR3 is made up of 11 amino acids. The germline CDR1 and CDR2 sequences are LNHDA and SQIVND (reference sequence). CDR3 residues: CASSIRETQYF. The CDR3 nucleotides are TGTGCCAGTAGTATTCGAGAGACCCAGTACTTC.